This entry concerns a single T cell receptor beta chain. This clone has more than one count but fewer than ten. Its recognized antigen is unknown. No base quality information exists; no much larger clone differs at one position. This record comes from a study of shared clonotypes between healthy human individuals (TCRdb year 2020). The study in broad terms: The cohort comprised two women and a few men aged 18 to 49 years. For each donor, CD4 naive and CD4 memory were each run on three plates, CD8 naive on two plates, and CD8 memory on one plate. To estimate repertoire size and how much clonotypes are shared between individuals, the study performed deep sequencing of blood TCR repertoires from 4 to 6 healthy adults. Different laboratories and diverse techniques were used to prepare libraries and sequence TCR repertoires, to increase sequencing depth and limit assay-specific biases. Each donor's leukapheresis produced roughly between roughly 0.85 and 9.5 billion PBMCs.

The research as a whole found: Naive subsets generally had larger estimated clonotype richness than memory subsets did. Even with the large sequencing depth, rarefaction of the sorted-subset datasets indicated that sequencing was incomplete. Compared with non-shared clonotypes, clonotypes shared by all four sorted-subset donors had higher generation probabilities. Across a few donors, approximately 4.9% of naive CD4, around 3.3% of naive CD8, approximately 2.5% of memory CD4, and approximately 0.42% of memory CD8 clonotypes were shared. Pairwise subsampling indicated that sequencing depth was expected to affect the degree of clonotype sharing among donors. Sampling was restricted to blood, and TCR repertoires in tissue are likely to differ from TCR repertoires in blood. The small number of donors limited the genetic and exposure-history diversity represented.

Taken from the germline V gene (reference sequence), the CDR1 and CDR2 loops are GTSNPN and SVGIG. The CDR3 goes from the cysteine to the phenylalanine over 16 residues. Only the CDR3 portion is preserved as DNA: 48 bases, with reading frame beginning at the first base. V is clipped by 4 bases and J by 8 bases, and the sequence between their germline boundaries is 26 bases long. Using the deep immunoSEQ assay, multiplex PCR amplified TCR CDR3 regions from genomic DNA. For each cell subset, the extracted genomic DNA was distributed evenly across all wells of several immunoSEQ 96-well plates, and each plate served as one replicate. For sorted subsets, around 200 ng genomic DNA, equal to approximately 30,000 T cell genomes, was loaded into each replicate PCR. Purified libraries were measured with a Qubit 3.0 fluorometer, size-checked on a Bioanalyzer 2100, and measured again with the KAPA Library Quantification kit. Every immunoSEQ 96-well plate was sequenced on a separate single-read 150-cycle Illumina NextSeq 550 flow cell. In the authors' own workflow: The immunoSEQ output contained only junctional sequences without quality scores, so filtering could not match that applied to full-length reads. To assign V/J genes and CDR3, sequences were annotated against IMGT germline references using PyIR, a Python wrapper for IgBLAST v1.9. Reads were removed for weak V/J assignments (E-value above 1e-6), missing CDR3, stop codons, out-of-frame junctions, or ambiguous translated residues. V3J clonotypes were defined as sequences sharing the same inferred V gene, J gene, and CDR3 amino acid sequence. Percentage overlap between repertoires was computed as shared unique clonotypes divided by the size of the smaller repertoire. RTK rarefaction, the Chao1 estimator, and Recon v2.1 estimates of unobserved clonotypes were used to assess repertoire richness. For all TCRbeta clonotypes obtained by the gDNA method from a few donors, generation probabilities were computed with OLGA. As stored in TCRdb, this immuneACCESS dataset retains in-frame rearrangements with V and J assigned. A fraction of the clones does not appear; measured against another copy, unresolved V genes explain less than half of the discrepancy, and the remainder lacks a known reason. The V and J calls and clone size are taken from that table; D and trimming were inferred from the DNA. The sample table holds about 2 million clones, of which roughly 94% were seen once. The ten most abundant clones make up approximately 1.2% of the sample.

For the CD8 naive samples, CD45RO-negative cells were positively selected for CCR7, yielding a CD45RA+CCR7+ population from which TemRA cells were excluded. The donors were healthy, HIV-negative adults who had no recently reported acute infections or vaccinations. Every donor was a Caucasian adult living in Nashville, Tennessee, USA. After blood collection by leukapheresis, PBMCs were isolated using Ficoll-Histopaque density gradient centrifugation and then cryopreserved in the vapor phase of liquid nitrogen. Purity and quantity of every magnetically sorted T cell population were checked by analytical flow cytometry. From each sorted fraction, genomic DNA was isolated and quantified by UV absorbance on a Nanodrop 2000c.

Recombination linked TRBV30 to TRBJ1-2, with TRBD1 tentatively as D gene (5 bases match). Sample: naive CD8+ T cells sorted from blood. In the paper's terms, the cell subset or site label means: CD45RA+CCR7+. The receptor was derived from a man aged 18 to 30 in good health. The CDR3: CAWKGYGTSASFGYTF. The bases are TGTGCCTGGAAAGGGTATGGGACCTCAGCGTCCTTCGGCTACACCTTC.